The 4 T cell receptor beta chains below were found in one sample sequenced in a study of molecular identifiers for immune sequencing clone quantification. Each CDR3 protein is one row after TCRdb ran MiXCR on the PCR reads. The sample includes about 100,000 distinct CDR3 sequences, around a third of them seen just once. Sample: naive CD8+ T cells from blood, with Jurkat cell RNA spiked in. Described subset: FACS-sorted CD8+CD4-CCR7+CD45RA+ naive T cells. These receptors all stem from a human donor in good health. Some libraries in this study had Jurkat cell RNA spiked in.

This clonotype appeared many times. The chain combines TRBV20-1 with TRBJ2-7, with D possibly called TRBD1 or TRBD2 (5 bases each). Germline CDR1 DFQATT, CDR2 SNEGSKA (reference sequence). The ends were cut back, 3 bases at V and 1 base at J, with 10 bases in the middle. The CDR3 is 13 residues long. The CDR3 bases are TGCAGTGCTAGGGGGGTGGTATCCTACGAGCAGTACTTC. This gives the protein CSARGVVSYEQYF.

This chain connects TRBV7-2 to TRBJ2-7, with 7 nucleotides matching TRBD2. After removal of 2 bases from V and 4 bases from J, the junction contained 5 bases not matched to a gene. Germline CDR1 and CDR2: SGHTA and FQGNSA. CDR3 length: 14 residues. CDR3 DNA sequence: TGTGCCAGCAGCTTATCAGGCGGGAGATACGAGCAGTACTTC. Encoded protein: CASSLSGGRYEQYF.

In the case of this clonotype: A much larger clonotype is one base distant, so this may be a read error. The chain couples TRBV23-1 to TRBJ2-6; either TRBD1 or TRBD2 may supply D (5 bases each). TRBV23-1 is assigned to the ORF class and has an uncertain function. The CDR3 runs to 17 residues. CDR3 in amino acids: CASKTEVGKSGANVQTF. The CDR3 DNA reads TGCGCCAGTAAAACAGAAGTCGGGAAATCTGGGGCCAACGTCCAGACTTTC.

As for this clonotype: A much larger clonotype is one base distant, so this may be a read error. The chain joins TRBV28 to TRBJ2-7; TRBD1 or TRBD2 may be the D gene (6 bases each). The CDR3 contains 19 residues. Trimming removed 5 bases from V and 6 bases from J, with 32 bases in between. Germline V CDR1 and CDR2: MDHEN, SYDVKM. CDR3 nucleotides: TGTGCCAGCAGTACCCGGACAGCGGGCTTAAAGCTCCACCCGCCCGAGCAGTACTTC. This translates into CASSTRTAGLKLHPPEQYF.